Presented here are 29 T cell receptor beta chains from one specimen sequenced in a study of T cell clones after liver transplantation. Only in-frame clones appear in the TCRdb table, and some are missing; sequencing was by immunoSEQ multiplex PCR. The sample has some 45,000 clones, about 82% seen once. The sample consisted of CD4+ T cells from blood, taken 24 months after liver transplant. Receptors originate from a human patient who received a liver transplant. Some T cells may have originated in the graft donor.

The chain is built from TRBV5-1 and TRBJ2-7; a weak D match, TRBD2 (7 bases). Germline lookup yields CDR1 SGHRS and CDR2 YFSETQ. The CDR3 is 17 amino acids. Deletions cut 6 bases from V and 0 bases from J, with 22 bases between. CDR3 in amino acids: CASKLATGGLSSYEQYF. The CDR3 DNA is TGCGCCAGCAAGCTTGCCACCGGGGGGCTCAGCTCCTACGAGCAGTACTTC.

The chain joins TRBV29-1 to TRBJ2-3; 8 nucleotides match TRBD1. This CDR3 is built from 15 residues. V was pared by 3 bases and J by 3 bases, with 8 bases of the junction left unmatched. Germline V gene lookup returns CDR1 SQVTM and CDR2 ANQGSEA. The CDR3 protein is CSVDRQGYGTDTQYF. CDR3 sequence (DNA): TGCAGCGTTGATAGACAGGGGTACGGTACAGATACGCAGTATTTT.

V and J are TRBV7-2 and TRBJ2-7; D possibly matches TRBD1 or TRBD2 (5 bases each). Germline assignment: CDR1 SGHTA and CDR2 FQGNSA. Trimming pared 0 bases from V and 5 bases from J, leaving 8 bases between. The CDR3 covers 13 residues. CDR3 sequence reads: CASSLAWGNEQYF. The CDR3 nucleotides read TGTGCCAGCAGCTTAGCTTGGGGGAACGAGCAGTACTTC.

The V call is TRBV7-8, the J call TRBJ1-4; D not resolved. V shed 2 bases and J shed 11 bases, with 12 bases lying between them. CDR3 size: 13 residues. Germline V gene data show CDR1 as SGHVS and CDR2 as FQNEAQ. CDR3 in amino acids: CASSLKQNLKLFF. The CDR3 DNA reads TGTGCCAGCAGCTTAAAACAAAACCTGAAACTGTTTTTT.

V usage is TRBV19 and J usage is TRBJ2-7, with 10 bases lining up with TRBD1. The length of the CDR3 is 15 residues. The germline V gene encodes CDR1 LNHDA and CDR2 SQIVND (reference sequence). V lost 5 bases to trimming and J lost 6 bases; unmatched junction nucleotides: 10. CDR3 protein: CASSPWTGGTPEQYF. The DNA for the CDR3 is TGTGCCAGTAGTCCTTGGACAGGGGGAACACCCGAGCAGTACTTC.

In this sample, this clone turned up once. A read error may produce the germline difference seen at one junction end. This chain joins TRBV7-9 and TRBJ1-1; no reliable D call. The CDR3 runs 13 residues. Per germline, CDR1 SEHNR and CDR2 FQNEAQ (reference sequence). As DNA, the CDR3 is TGTGCCAGCAGCTTAGAGGCCTACACTGAAACTTTCTTT. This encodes CASSLEAYTETFF.

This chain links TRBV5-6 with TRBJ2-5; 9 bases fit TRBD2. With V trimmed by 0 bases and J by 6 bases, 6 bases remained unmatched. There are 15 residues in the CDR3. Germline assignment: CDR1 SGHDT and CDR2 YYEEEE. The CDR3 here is CASSLEIAGDKTQYF. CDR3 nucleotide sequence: TGTGCCAGCAGCTTGGAAATAGCGGGAGATAAGACCCAGTACTTC.

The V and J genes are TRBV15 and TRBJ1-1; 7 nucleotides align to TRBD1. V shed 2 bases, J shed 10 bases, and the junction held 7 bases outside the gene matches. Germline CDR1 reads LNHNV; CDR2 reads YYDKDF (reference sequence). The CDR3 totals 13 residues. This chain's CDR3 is CATSRHDREGAFF. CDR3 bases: TGTGCCACCAGCAGACACGACAGGGAGGGAGCTTTCTTT.

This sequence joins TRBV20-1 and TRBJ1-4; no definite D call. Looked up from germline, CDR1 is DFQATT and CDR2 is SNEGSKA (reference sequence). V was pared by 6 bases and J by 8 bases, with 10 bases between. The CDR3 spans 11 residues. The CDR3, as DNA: TGCAGTGCCCCCCGAAGCGAAAAACTGTTTTTT. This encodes CSAPRSEKLFF.

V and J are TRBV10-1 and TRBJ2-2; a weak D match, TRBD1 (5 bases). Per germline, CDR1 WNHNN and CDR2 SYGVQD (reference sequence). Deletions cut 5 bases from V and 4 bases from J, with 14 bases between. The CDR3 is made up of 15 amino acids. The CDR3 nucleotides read TGCGCCAGCAGTTCAGGGCACGGTGCCACCGGGGAGCTGTTTTTT. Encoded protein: CASSSGHGATGELFF.

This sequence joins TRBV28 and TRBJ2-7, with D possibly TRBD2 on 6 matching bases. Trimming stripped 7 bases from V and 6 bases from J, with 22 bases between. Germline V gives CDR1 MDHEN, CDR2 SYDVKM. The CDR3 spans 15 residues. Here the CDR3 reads CASTPAGRQAGEQYF. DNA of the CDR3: TGTGCCAGCACCCCCGCGGGACGTCAGGCGGGCGAGCAGTACTTC. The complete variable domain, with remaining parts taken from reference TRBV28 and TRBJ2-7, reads DVKVTQSSRYLVKRTGEKVFLECVQDMDHENMFWYRQDPGLGLRLIYFSYDVKMKEKGDIPEGYSVSREKKERFSLILESASTNQTSMYLCASTPAGRQAGEQYFGPGTRLTVT.

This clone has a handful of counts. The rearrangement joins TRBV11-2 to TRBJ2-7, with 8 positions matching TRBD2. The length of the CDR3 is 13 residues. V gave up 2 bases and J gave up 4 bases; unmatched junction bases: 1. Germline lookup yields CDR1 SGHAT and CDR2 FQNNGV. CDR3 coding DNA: TGTGCCAGCAGCTTACCGGGGGGGTACGAGCAGTACTTC. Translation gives CASSLPGGYEQYF.

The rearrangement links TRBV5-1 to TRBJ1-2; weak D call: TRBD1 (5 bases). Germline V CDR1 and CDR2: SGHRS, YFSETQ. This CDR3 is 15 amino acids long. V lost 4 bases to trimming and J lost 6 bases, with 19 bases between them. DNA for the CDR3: TGCGCCAGCAGCCCCCCCCTGGTAGGAGGGGATGGCTACACCTTC. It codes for CASSPPLVGGDGYTF.

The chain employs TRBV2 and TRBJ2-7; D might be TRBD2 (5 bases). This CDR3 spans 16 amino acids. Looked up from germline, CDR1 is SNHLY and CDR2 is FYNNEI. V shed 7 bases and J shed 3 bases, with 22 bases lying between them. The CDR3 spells CASTNSGRGRDYEQYF. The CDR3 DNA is TGTGCCAGCACCAACTCCGGACGGGGAAGGGACTACGAGCAGTACTTC. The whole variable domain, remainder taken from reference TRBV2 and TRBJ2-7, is EPEVTQTPSHQVTQMGQEVILRCVPISNHLYFYWYRQILGQKVEFLVSFYNNEISEKSEIFDDQFSVERPDGSNFTLKIRSTKLEDSAMYFCASTNSGRGRDYEQYFGPGTRLTVT.

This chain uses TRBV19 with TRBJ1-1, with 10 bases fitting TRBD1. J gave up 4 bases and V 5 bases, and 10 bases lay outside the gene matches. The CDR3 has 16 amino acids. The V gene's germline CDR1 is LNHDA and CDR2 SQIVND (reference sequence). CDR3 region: CASSWGQGRQGTEAFF. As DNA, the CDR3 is TGTGCCAGTAGTTGGGGACAGGGGCGCCAAGGCACTGAAGCTTTCTTT.

As DNA, the CDR3 is TGCAGCGTTGAAGATAGAAGCGGTCCTTACGAGCAGTACTTC. Its protein product is CSVEDRSGPYEQYF. The rearrangement joins TRBV29-1 to TRBJ2-7; perhaps TRBD2 as D (5 bases). The CDR3 extends over 14 amino acids. The V gene lost 0 bases and the J gene lost 4 bases, with 13 bases spanning the gap. Looked up from germline, CDR1 is SQVTM and CDR2 is ANQGSEA.

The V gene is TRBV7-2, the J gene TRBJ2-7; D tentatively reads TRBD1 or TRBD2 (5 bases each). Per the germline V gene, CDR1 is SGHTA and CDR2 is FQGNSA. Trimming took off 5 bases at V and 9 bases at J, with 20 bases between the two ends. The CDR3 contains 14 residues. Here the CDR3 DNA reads TGTGCCAGCAGCCCTACCGGGACCGCGGCAAGGCAGTACTTC. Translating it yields CASSPTGTAARQYF.

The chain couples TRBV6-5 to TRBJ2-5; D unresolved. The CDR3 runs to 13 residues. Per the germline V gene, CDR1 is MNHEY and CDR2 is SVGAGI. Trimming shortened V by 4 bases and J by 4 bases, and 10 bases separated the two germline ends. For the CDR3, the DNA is TGTGCCAGCAGTTGGATCCCCCGAGAGACCCAGTACTTC. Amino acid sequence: CASSWIPRETQYF.

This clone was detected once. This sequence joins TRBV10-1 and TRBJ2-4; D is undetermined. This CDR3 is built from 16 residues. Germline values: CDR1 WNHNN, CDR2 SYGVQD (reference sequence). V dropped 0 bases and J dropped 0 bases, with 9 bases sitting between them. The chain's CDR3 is CASSESGSLAKNIQYF. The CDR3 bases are TGCGCCAGCAGTGAGTCCGGTTCACTAGCCAAAAACATTCAGTACTTC.

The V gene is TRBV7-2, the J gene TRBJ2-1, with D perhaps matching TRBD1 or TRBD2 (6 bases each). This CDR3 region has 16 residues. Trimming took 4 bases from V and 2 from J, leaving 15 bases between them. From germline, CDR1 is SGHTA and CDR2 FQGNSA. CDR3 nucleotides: TGTGCCAGCAGCTCACCCCGGGGGACACCCTACAATGAGCAGTTCTTC. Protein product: CASSSPRGTPYNEQFF. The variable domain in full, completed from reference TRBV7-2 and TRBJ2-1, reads GAGVSQSPSNKVTEKGKDVELRCDPISGHTALYWYRQSLGQGLEFLIYFQGNSAPDKSGLPSDRFSAERTGGSVSTLTIQRTQQEDSAVYLCASSSPRGTPYNEQFFGPGTRLTVL.

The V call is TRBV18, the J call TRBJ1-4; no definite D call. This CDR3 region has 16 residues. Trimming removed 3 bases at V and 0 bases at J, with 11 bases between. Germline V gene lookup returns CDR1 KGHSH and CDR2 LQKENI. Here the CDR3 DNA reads TGTGCCAGCTCACCTAGGACGGACGCAACTAATGAAAAACTGTTTTTT. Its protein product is CASSPRTDATNEKLFF.

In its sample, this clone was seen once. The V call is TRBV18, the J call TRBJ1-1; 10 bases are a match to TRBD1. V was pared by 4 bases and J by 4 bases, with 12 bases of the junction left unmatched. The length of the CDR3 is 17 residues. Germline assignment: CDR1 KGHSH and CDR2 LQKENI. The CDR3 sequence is CASSQNRQGAKGTEAFF. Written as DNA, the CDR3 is TGTGCCAGCTCACAGAACCGACAGGGGGCGAAGGGCACTGAAGCTTTCTTT.

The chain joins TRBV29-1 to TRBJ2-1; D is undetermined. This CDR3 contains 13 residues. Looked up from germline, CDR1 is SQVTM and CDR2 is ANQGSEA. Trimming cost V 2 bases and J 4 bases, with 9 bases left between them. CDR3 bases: TGCAGCGTTGAATTTCCACAATACAATGAGCAGTTCTTC. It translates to CSVEFPQYNEQFF.

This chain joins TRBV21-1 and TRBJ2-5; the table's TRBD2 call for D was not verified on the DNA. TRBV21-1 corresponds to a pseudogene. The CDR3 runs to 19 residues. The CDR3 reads CASSPLGQREGGARETQYF. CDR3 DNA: TGTGCCAGCAGCCCCCTCGGCCAGCGGGAGGGGGGTGCGAGGGAGACCCAGTACTTC.

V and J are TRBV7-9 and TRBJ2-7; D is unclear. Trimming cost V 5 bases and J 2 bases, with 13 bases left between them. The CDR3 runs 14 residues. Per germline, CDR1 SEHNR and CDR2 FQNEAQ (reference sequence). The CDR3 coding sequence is TGTGCCAGCAGCCCCGGTCTAGTGGCCTACGAGCAGTACTTC. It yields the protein CASSPGLVAYEQYF.

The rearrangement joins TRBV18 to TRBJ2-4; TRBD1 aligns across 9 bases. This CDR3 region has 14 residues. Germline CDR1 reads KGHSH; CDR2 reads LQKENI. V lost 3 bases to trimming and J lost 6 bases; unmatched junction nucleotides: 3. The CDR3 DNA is TGTGCCAGCTCACCCCAGGGACAGGGAAACATTCAGTACTTC. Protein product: CASSPQGQGNIQYF.

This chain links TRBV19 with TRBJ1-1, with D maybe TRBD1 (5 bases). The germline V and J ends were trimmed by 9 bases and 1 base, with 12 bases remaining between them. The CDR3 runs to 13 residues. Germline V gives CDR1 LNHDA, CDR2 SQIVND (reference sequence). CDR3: CASTRVGNTEAFF. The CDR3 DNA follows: TGTGCCAGCACCAGGGTGGGGAACACTGAAGCTTTCTTT.

This chain's CDR3 is CASSFDSFSGNTIYF. CDR3 nucleotides: TGCGCCAGCAGCTTCGATAGTTTCTCTGGAAACACCATATATTTT. The chain combines TRBV5-1 with TRBJ1-3; no clear D gene. Deletions cut 2 bases from V and 0 bases from J, with 9 bases between. The CDR3 totals 15 residues. Germline loops: CDR1 SGHRS, CDR2 YFSETQ.

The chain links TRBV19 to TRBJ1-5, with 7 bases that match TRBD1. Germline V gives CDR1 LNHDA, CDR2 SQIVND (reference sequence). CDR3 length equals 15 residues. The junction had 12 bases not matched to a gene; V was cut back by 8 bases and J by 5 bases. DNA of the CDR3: TGTGCCAGTGGACCGGAACAGGGGAAGGATCAGCCCCAGCATTTT. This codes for CASGPEQGKDQPQHF.